The 30 T cell receptor beta chains presented below share a single source sample, sequenced in a study of blood T cell repertoires in COVID-19. Clones were sequenced by immunoSEQ multiplex PCR, and TCRdb holds only the in-frame ones, with some missing. This sample has 250,000 to 300,000 clones, with roughly 90% found just once. Input material: peripheral blood. The receptors originated from a woman between 25 and 40 years old with acute or convalescent COVID-19.

The chain employs TRBV5-6 and TRBJ1-2, with 8 bases identical to TRBD1. Germline V gene sequence: CDR1 SGHDT, CDR2 YYEEEE. The CDR3 has 14 residues. The junction had 5 bases not matched to a gene; V was cut back by 4 bases and J by 3 bases. This chain's CDR3 is CASSLPGQDYGYTF. The CDR3 nucleotides are TGTGCCAGCAGCCTGCCGGGACAGGACTATGGCTACACCTTC.

This clone was detected only once. The chain employs TRBV11-3 and TRBJ2-3; D is unresolved. Germline V gives CDR1 SGHNT, CDR2 YENEEA. CDR3 length: 15 residues. V was clipped by 1 base and J by 0 bases, with 8 bases between them. CDR3 DNA sequence: TGTGCCAGCAGCTTAGTTGAGAGAAGCACAGATACGCAGTATTTT. Translated: CASSLVERSTDTQYF.

The rearrangement uses TRBV5-6 and TRBJ2-7; 7 bases are a match to TRBD2. The ends lost 6 bases at V and 3 bases at J; junction bases unmatched: 15. Germline V CDR1 and CDR2: SGHDT, YYEEEE. The length of the CDR3 is 16 residues. The DNA of the CDR3 is TGTGCCAGCAACTACAAAGGACTAGTCTTGGACTACGAGCAGTACTTC. The encoded protein is CASNYKGLVLDYEQYF.

V is TRBV11-2 and J is TRBJ2-5, with 7 bases aligning to TRBD2. The CDR3 consists of 15 residues. CDR1 is SGHAT and CDR2 is FQNNGV in the germline V gene. V was clipped by 6 bases and J by 1 base; unmatched bases: 8. The CDR3 region has the DNA TGTGCCAGCAGAACCGGGACTACCATCCAAGAGACCCAGTACTTC. Its translation is CASRTGTTIQETQYF. Together with reference TRBV11-2 and TRBJ2-5, the CDR3 gives the full variable domain: EAGVAQSPRYKIIEKRQSVAFWCNPISGHATLYWYQQILGQGPKLLIQFQNNGVVDDSQLPKDRFSAERLKGVDSTLKIQPAKLEDSAVYLCASRTGTTIQETQYFGPGTRLLVL.

The chain is built from TRBV7-2 and TRBJ1-4; the D gene is possibly TRBD1 (6 bases). Germline lookup yields CDR1 SGHTA and CDR2 FQGNSA. Trimming cost V 6 bases and J 7 bases, with 12 bases left between them. The CDR3 runs to 13 residues. Written as DNA, the CDR3 is TGTGCCAGCAGGAGGGGGTTGGGTGAAAAACTGTTTTTT. Translated: CASRRGLGEKLFF.

The chain couples TRBV12-5 to TRBJ2-3; 7 nucleotides match TRBD1. CDR1 LGHNT and CDR2 FRNRAP come from the germline V gene. The V and J ends lost 6 bases and 7 bases, in that order; junction bases with no gene match: 7. The CDR3 spans 13 residues. The CDR3 coding sequence is TGTGCTAGTGGACGAGACAGGGAAAATACGCAGTATTTT. Its protein product is CASGRDRENTQYF.

The CDR3 protein is CASSLGIRDSYEQYF. CDR3 bases: TGTGCCAGCAGCTTGGGCATCAGGGACTCCTACGAGCAGTACTTC. The chain is built from TRBV11-3 and TRBJ2-7, with a weak D call TRBD1 (5 bases). Trimming removed 3 bases from V and 0 bases from J, with 12 bases in between. Germline lookup yields CDR1 SGHNT and CDR2 YENEEA. The CDR3 length is 15 residues.

This clone appeared once. The rearrangement joins TRBV12-3 or TRBV12-4 to TRBJ1-1, with D unclear. This CDR3 contains 13 residues. The V end lost 8 bases, the J end lost 5 bases, and 15 bases lay between the germline ends. The CDR3 is CASGRQTRTEAFF. CDR3 coding DNA: TGTGCCAGCGGCAGGCAAACAAGGACTGAAGCTTTCTTT.

CDR3: CASSLETGSNQYF. The CDR3 bases are TGTGCCAGCAGCTTAGAAACAGGGTCGAATCAGTACTTC. This chain uses TRBV11-3 with TRBJ2-5; tentative D call: TRBD1 (6 bases). The CDR3 is made up of 13 amino acids. The V end was cut by 0 bases, the J end by 11 bases, with 13 bases between. Looked up from germline, CDR1 is SGHNT and CDR2 is YENEEA.

The chain is built from TRBV3-1 (or the pseudogene TRBV3-2) and TRBJ2-7; a weak D match, TRBD1 (5 bases). The germline V and J ends were trimmed by 0 bases and 1 base, with 13 bases remaining between them. This CDR3 is built from 16 residues. Germline CDR1 and CDR2: LGHDT and YNNKEL (reference sequence). The chain's CDR3 is CASSQDFGQGSYEQYF. In nucleotides, the CDR3 is TGTGCCAGCAGCCAAGATTTTGGGCAGGGATCCTACGAGCAGTACTTC.

The chain recombines TRBV7-7 with TRBJ2-7; TRBD2 aligns across 8 bases. Germline V CDR1 and CDR2: SSHAT, FNYEAQ (reference sequence). The ends lost 5 bases at V and 7 bases at J; junction bases unmatched: 13. The CDR3 is 15 amino acids. CDR3 region: CASSPTTAGVSEQYF. The CDR3 nucleotides are TGTGCCAGCAGCCCCACGACAGCGGGAGTGTCAGAGCAGTACTTC. Full variable domain (outside the CDR3, taken from reference TRBV7-7 and TRBJ2-7): GAGVSQSPRYKVTKRGQDVTLRCDPISSHATLYWYQQALGQGPEFLTYFNYEAQPDKSGLPSDRFSAERPEGSISTLTIQRTEQRDSAMYRCASSPTTAGVSEQYFGPGTRLTVT.

The V call is TRBV5-1, the J call TRBJ2-7, with a tentative D call TRBD2 (5 bases). Per germline, CDR1 SGHRS and CDR2 YFSETQ. The CDR3 extends over 14 amino acids. V was clipped by 4 bases and J by 3 bases, with 14 bases between them. DNA for the CDR3: TGCGCCAGCAGCCCTATCGTAGCGAACTACGAGCAGTACTTC. Protein sequence: CASSPIVANYEQYF.

The chain has TRBV7-2 and TRBJ1-6; D possibly corresponds to TRBD1 (6 bases). Per germline, CDR1 SGHTA and CDR2 FQGNSA. With 3 bases removed from V and 6 bases from J, the gap between germline ends came to 21 bases. CDR3 length equals 18 residues. The CDR3 nucleotides are TGTGCCAGCAGCTTTACGCCAGGGGCCTCCGTTTCTAATTCACCCCTCCACTTT. This translates into CASSFTPGASVSNSPLHF.

The chain has TRBV11-2 and TRBJ2-1; D gene ambiguous. This CDR3 is 12 amino acids long. The V gene lost 4 bases and the J gene lost 7 bases, with 8 bases spanning the gap. Germline V gives CDR1 SGHAT, CDR2 FQNNGV. The CDR3: CASSSPPNEQFF. The CDR3 DNA reads as TGTGCCAGCAGCTCCCCTCCTAATGAGCAGTTCTTC.

V usage is TRBV7-2 and J usage is TRBJ2-3; D is undetermined. The CDR3 loop spans 15 amino acids. Germline V CDR1 and CDR2: SGHTA, FQGNSA. V lost 0 bases and J lost 4, with 11 bases in between. Here the CDR3 DNA reads TGTGCCAGCAGCTTAGCGGTTAGCCTGGCAGATACGCAGTATTTT. Protein: CASSLAVSLADTQYF.

This chain uses TRBV5-1 with TRBJ2-5; no firm D call. Trimming took 2 bases from V and 0 from J, leaving 17 bases between them. In germline, CDR1 is SGHRS, CDR2 YFSETQ. This CDR3 has 17 residues. CDR3 coding DNA: TGCGCCAGCAGCTTAAACCCACTATACCGGGACCAAGAGACCCAGTACTTC. As protein: CASSLNPLYRDQETQYF.

V gene TRBV6-5 combines with J gene TRBJ2-6, with D tentatively TRBD1 (5 bases). Germline lookup yields CDR1 MNHEY and CDR2 SVGAGI. The CDR3 is 16 residues long. The V gene lost 0 bases and the J gene lost 0 bases, with 6 bases spanning the gap. CDR3 protein: CASSYSGVSGANVLTF. The CDR3 nucleotides are TGTGCCAGCAGTTACTCAGGGGTCTCTGGGGCCAACGTCCTGACTTTC.

The V and J genes are TRBV5-4 and TRBJ2-1, with no clear D. V shed 1 base and J shed 2 bases, with 4 bases lying between them. The CDR3 runs 13 residues. The V gene's germline CDR1 is SGHNT and CDR2 YYREEE (reference sequence). The CDR3 is CASSLPTYNEQFF. In nucleotides, the CDR3 is TGTGCCAGCAGCTTGCCTACCTACAATGAGCAGTTCTTC.

This clone was recorded once. V gene TRBV5-1 combines with J gene TRBJ2-1; D unresolved. Per the germline V gene, CDR1 is SGHRS and CDR2 is YFSETQ. Trimming shortened V by 0 bases and J by 5 bases, and 9 bases separated the two germline ends. This CDR3 spans 14 amino acids. The CDR3 sequence: CASSLAWLHNEQFF. The CDR3, as DNA: TGCGCCAGCAGCTTGGCCTGGCTGCACAATGAGCAGTTCTTC. Together with reference TRBV5-1 and TRBJ2-1, the CDR3 gives the full variable domain: KAGVTQTPRYLIKTRGQQVTLSCSPISGHRSVSWYQQTPGQGLQFLFEYFSETQRNKGNFPGRFSGRQFSNSRSEMNVSTLELGDSALYLCASSLAWLHNEQFFGPGTRLTVL.

The rearrangement joins TRBV5-1 to TRBJ2-5; a weak D match, TRBD2 (6 bases). This CDR3 has 14 residues. From germline, CDR1 is SGHRS and CDR2 YFSETQ. V gave up 4 bases and J gave up 4 bases, with 14 bases separating them. CDR3 DNA: TGCGCCAGCAGCCCTGCGGGGTTATTAGAGACCCAGTACTTC. Translating it yields CASSPAGLLETQYF.

The V call is TRBV27, the J call TRBJ1-5, with D perhaps matching TRBD1 (5 bases). The CDR3 totals 15 residues. Germline V gene sequence: CDR1 MNHEY, CDR2 SMNVEV (reference sequence). Deletions cut 8 bases from V and 7 bases from J, with 21 bases between. The DNA of the CDR3 is TGTGCCAGCCAGCCGGGACTCGGGGATCGACAGCCCCAGCATTTT. Amino acid sequence: CASQPGLGDRQPQHF.

This sequence joins TRBV11-3 and TRBJ1-2; D may be TRBD1 (6 bases). Trimming removed 4 bases at V and 3 bases at J, with 12 bases between. This CDR3 spans 14 amino acids. Germline assignment: CDR1 SGHNT and CDR2 YENEEA. The CDR3 region is CASSSGGSDYGYTF. In DNA, the CDR3 is TGTGCCAGCAGCTCGGGGGGCTCGGACTATGGCTACACCTTC.

CDR3 coding DNA: TGTGCCAGCAGTCAAAATGAGCAGTTCTTC. Protein sequence: CASSQNEQFF. V usage is TRBV12-3 or TRBV12-4 and J usage is TRBJ2-1; no reliable D call. CDR3 length: 10 amino acids. V lost 5 bases, J lost 7 bases, and 3 bases lay in between.

The chain joins TRBV19 to TRBJ1-5, with a possible D match to TRBD1 (5 bases). V was trimmed by 0 bases and J by 1 base, leaving 7 bases between them. This CDR3 region has 15 residues. Germline V gives CDR1 LNHDA, CDR2 SQIVND (reference sequence). The CDR3 loop is CASSIDRVSNQPQHF. In DNA, the CDR3 is TGTGCCAGTAGTATAGACAGGGTAAGCAATCAGCCCCAGCATTTT.

The table lists this clone with a count of one. The chain employs TRBV19 and TRBJ2-3, with D possibly being TRBD1 (5 bases). Germline V gene lookup returns CDR1 LNHDA and CDR2 SQIVND (reference sequence). Trimming stripped 1 base from V and 3 bases from J, with 14 bases between. The CDR3 is 16 residues long. CDR3 loop: CASSIGAGSPTDTQYF. The DNA of the CDR3 is TGTGCCAGTAGTATAGGGGCAGGGTCCCCAACAGATACGCAGTATTTT.

The table lists this clone with a count of one. This chain connects TRBV29-1 to TRBJ1-1; D is unresolved. Germline CDR1 SQVTM, CDR2 ANQGSEA. The V and J ends lost 1 base and 4 bases respectively, with 10 bases between them. The CDR3 runs 13 residues. This CDR3 is CSVEGGLGTEAFF. CDR3 nucleotides: TGCAGCGTTGAAGGAGGACTGGGCACTGAAGCTTTCTTT. Together with reference TRBV29-1 and TRBJ1-1, the CDR3 gives the full variable domain: SAVISQKPSRDICQRGTSLTIQCQVDSQVTMMFWYRQQPGQSLTLIATANQGSEATYESGFVIDKFPISRPNLTFSTLTVSNMSPEDSSIYLCSVEGGLGTEAFFGQGTRLTVV.

The rearrangement links TRBV5-1 to TRBJ2-5; perhaps TRBD1 as D (6 bases). The CDR3 contains 15 residues. CDR1 SGHRS and CDR2 YFSETQ come from the germline V gene. V was cut by 3 bases and J by 1 base, with 13 bases left in between. In DNA form, the CDR3 reads TGCGCCAGCAGCTCTACAGGGCACTCCCAAGAGACCCAGTACTTC. This gives the protein CASSSTGHSQETQYF. Combining the CDR3 with reference TRBV5-1 and TRBJ2-5 gives the whole variable domain KAGVTQTPRYLIKTRGQQVTLSCSPISGHRSVSWYQQTPGQGLQFLFEYFSETQRNKGNFPGRFSGRQFSNSRSEMNVSTLELGDSALYLCASSSTGHSQETQYFGPGTRLLVL.

This chain connects TRBV30 to TRBJ1-3; D perhaps matches TRBD1 (6 bases). V was cut by 2 bases and J by 1 base, with 9 bases left in between. Per germline, CDR1 GTSNPN and CDR2 SVGIG (reference sequence). CDR3 size: 14 residues. The CDR3 region has the DNA TGTGCCTGGAGTCGGCAGGGGTCTGGAAACACCATATATTTT. This sequence encodes CAWSRQGSGNTIYF.

The chain couples TRBV19 to TRBJ1-1, with 7 bases identical to TRBD1. CDR1 is LNHDA and CDR2 is SQIVND in the germline V gene (reference sequence). The ends lost 9 bases at V and 1 base at J; junction bases unmatched: 8. The length of the CDR3 is 14 residues. For the CDR3, the DNA is TGTGCCAGCAAGCTGACAGGGACGAACACTGAAGCTTTCTTT. This gives the protein CASKLTGTNTEAFF. Supplemented by reference TRBV19 and TRBJ1-1, the full variable domain reads DGGITQSPKYLFRKEGQNVTLSCEQNLNHDAMYWYRQDPGQGLRLIYYSQIVNDFQKGDIAEGYSVSREKKESFPLTVTSAQKNPTAFYLCASKLTGTNTEAFFGQGTRLTVV.

The chain carries TRBV7-9 and TRBJ2-2, with 9 positions matching TRBD1. Germline CDR1 reads SEHNR; CDR2 reads FQNEAQ (reference sequence). V lost 5 bases and J lost 5; bases outside the gene matches: 9. The CDR3 is made up of 16 amino acids. CDR3 protein: CASSPIGGTGTGELFF. Written as DNA, the CDR3 is TGTGCCAGCAGCCCGATCGGAGGGACAGGGACCGGGGAGCTGTTTTTT. Complete variable domain (other parts from reference TRBV7-9 and TRBJ2-2): DTGVSQNPRHKITKRGQNVTFRCDPISEHNRLYWYRQTLGQGPEFLTYFQNEAQLEKSRLLSDRFSAERPKGSFSTLEIQRTEQGDSAMYLCASSPIGGTGTGELFFGEGSRLTVL.